The 4 T cell receptor beta chains given below trace back to one sample, sequenced in a study of T cell responses to AZD1222 COVID-19 vaccine. The protocol was immunoSEQ multiplex PCR, while the TCRdb copy is restricted to in-frame clones and leaves out a portion. This table holds roughly 81,000 clones, approximately 88% found once. The sequences come from peripheral blood, collected on day 0 of AZD1222 vaccination. All receptors come from an adult in good health.

V is TRBV28 and J is TRBJ1-2; D gene uncertain. V was clipped by 3 bases and J by 10 bases, with 18 bases between them. CDR3 length: 14 residues. The germline V gene has CDR1 MDHEN and CDR2 SYDVKM. CDR3 in amino acids: CASSFQATSRVYTF. The CDR3, as DNA: TGTGCCAGCAGTTTTCAAGCGACCTCACGGGTCTACACCTTC.

The chain combines TRBV4-1 with TRBJ2-7; no clear D gene. The CDR3 is made up of 13 amino acids. Per germline, CDR1 MGHRA and CDR2 YSYEKL. Trimming removed 4 bases at V and 1 base at J, with 8 bases between. The DNA for the CDR3 is TGCGCCAGCAGCCGTCAGACATCCTACGAGCAGTACTTC. This translates into CASSRQTSYEQYF.

J is TRBJ1-2 and V is TRBV11-2; no reliable D call. Germline V gives CDR1 SGHAT, CDR2 FQNNGV. Trimming removed 5 bases at V and 5 bases at J, with 18 bases between. CDR3 length: 15 amino acids. CDR3 sequence: CASSPIGPSGYGYTF. In DNA form, the CDR3 reads TGTGCCAGCAGCCCTATAGGACCGTCGGGGTATGGCTACACCTTC.

The chain links TRBV6-2 or TRBV6-3 to TRBJ2-3; TRBD2 aligns across 8 bases. Germline loops: CDR1 MNHEY, CDR2 SVGEGT. The CDR3 has 13 amino acids. The V gene end was trimmed by 5 bases and the J gene end by 4 bases; junction bases not matched to a gene: 2. The CDR3, as DNA: TGTGCCAGCAGTCTGACTAGCGCAGATACGCAGTATTTT. Translating it yields CASSLTSADTQYF.